This T cell receptor (beta chain) derives from a study of human T cells and chemical hapten exposure. Overall study results and limits: Expanded TCRs grouped into significantly more large CDR3 similarity clusters than controls produced.

TCRdb used MiXCR to reprocess the RACE reads, holding one entry per CDR3 protein. The sample holds 380,000 or so distinct CDR3 sequences, around 5.5% seen once. Germline V lookup: CDR1 LGHNA, CDR2 YSLEER. Deletions cut 2 bases from V and 0 bases from J, with 13 bases between. The CDR3 is 17 residues long. Time point: pre-sensitization, week 0. Specified treatment: therapeutic diphenylcyclopropenone sensitization with weekly scalp DPC. In regard to this clonotype: The antigen remains undetermined.

Sequences were derived from whole blood, sampled in connection with sensitization to the hapten diphenylcyclopropenone (DPC). V and J are TRBV4-3 and TRBJ2-2; a weak D match, TRBD2 (6 bases). The source is a woman under 30 with alopecia areata. Some clones in this sample may be carry-over from other donors' samples. The CDR3 nucleotides are TGCGCCAGCAGCCAAAGAGGGCGGGGTGCGAACACCGGGGAGCTGTTTTTT. This sequence encodes CASSQRGRGANTGELFF.